The 3 T cell receptor beta chains listed next were all sequenced from one sample in a study of identical twins. TCRdb re-derived calls from the 5' RACE reads in MiXCR, one entry per CDR3 protein. The table shows 540,000 or so distinct CDR3 sequences, with about 22% occurring only once. The sample was also linked to a second study, of yellow fever vaccine responses in identical twins.

The sample was CD4+ T cells sorted from blood. The receptors here all came from a woman aged 18-29 years in good health.

This clonotype has a handful of counts. V gene TRBV7-9 combines with J gene TRBJ1-1; the D gene is possibly TRBD1 (5 bases). Per germline, CDR1 SEHNR and CDR2 FQNEAQ (reference sequence). The CDR3 consists of 13 residues. Trimming removed 6 bases at V and 2 bases at J, with 10 bases between. The CDR3, as DNA: TGTGCCAGCAGGGAAGGGGATAACACTGAAGCTTTCTTT. The encoded protein is CASREGDNTEAFF.

At least ten counts were recorded for this clonotype. The chain recombines TRBV29-1 with TRBJ2-2; no clear D gene. This CDR3 is built from 14 residues. With 1 base removed from V and 1 base from J, the gap between germline ends came to 7 bases. CDR1 is SQVTM and CDR2 is ANQGSEA in the germline V gene. The CDR3 DNA follows: TGCAGCGTTGAAGTTGGCAGGAACACCGGGGAGCTGTTTTTT. It yields the protein CSVEVGRNTGELFF.

Written as DNA, the CDR3 is TGCAGCGCTACCAGGGGAATGAACACTGAAGCTTTCTTT. Residues: CSATRGMNTEAFF. This chain uses TRBV29-1 with TRBJ1-1; D may be TRBD1 (6 bases). This CDR3 region has 13 residues. V lost 7 bases and J 0 bases, leaving 12 bases between the germline ends. Germline-derived CDR1 and CDR2 are SQVTM and ANQGSEA. The complete variable domain, with remaining parts taken from reference TRBV29-1 and TRBJ1-1, reads SAVISQKPSRDICQRGTSLTIQCQVDSQVTMMFWYRQQPGQSLTLIATANQGSEATYESGFVIDKFPISRPNLTFSTLTVSNMSPEDSSIYLCSATRGMNTEAFFGQGTRLTVV.